This T cell receptor beta chain derives from a study of identifying expanded T cells in peripheral blood. Study conclusions and caveats: Roughly 2-week clone count variance significantly increased as total template count grew. Technical replicates showed about 1.2 changed clones; approximately 2 weeks roughly 15; four weeks 19.

The CDR3 is 14 residues long. V trimming: 4 bases; J trimming: 9 bases; junction bases outside the gene matches: 7. Germline V gene lookup returns CDR1 SNHLY and CDR2 FYNNEI. Clones were read by immunoSEQ multiplex PCR, and TCRdb kept only the in-frame ones, dropping some. Found here are about 78,000 clones, approximately 84% of them singletons; the top ten hold approximately 20%. On this clone: Its antigen is unidentified.

During the collection period, no donor immune events like infections were recorded. The sequence was collected from a person aged 18 to 70 in good health. The chain links TRBV2 to TRBJ2-5, with 11 bases identical to TRBD1. Sample: blood. The CDR3 DNA reads TGTGCCAGCAGTGGGACAGGGGGCGGATTTGCCCAGTACTTC. This gives the protein CASSGTGGGFAQYF.